This paragraph reports one TCR beta chain. Its specific antigen is unknown. No qualities accompany the bases; no much larger clone lies one base away. These data come from a study of T cell changes during pregnancy in multiple sclerosis (dated by TCRdb to the late 2010s). Regarding the research as a whole: Changes in the T cell repertoire over the course of pregnancy were examined in this study in women with multiple sclerosis.

Library preparation employed the immunoSEQ multiplex PCR assay. The clones in this table, taken by TCRdb from immuneACCESS, are in-frame only. Not every clone is retained; where verified, under half of the shortfall comes from an unresolved V gene, and the cause of the rest is unknown. Within this sample are 80,000 to 100,000 clones, with approximately 90% of them counted one time only. Roughly 0.77% of the sample is taken by the ten largest. According to the germline V gene, CDR1 reads SGHVS and CDR2 reads FQNEAQ. The CDR3 starts with the cysteine, ends with the phenylalanine, and has 14 residues. CDR3 DNA only is kept here, 42 bases in frame from base 1. V and J are truncated by 5 bases and 2 bases respectively, leaving an intervening sequence of 9 bases.

The clonotype was recovered from a female donor in good health, enrolled as a control in a pregnancy study. The V and J segments used are TRBV7-8 and TRBJ2-2, with no reliable assignment of the D segment. Here the sequenced sample was peripheral blood, taken in the second trimester of pregnancy. CDR3 protein: CASSVLANTGELFF. At the DNA level, the sequence is TGTGCCAGCAGCGTCTTAGCCAACACCGGGGAGCTGTTTTTT.